Below are 27 T cell receptor beta chains sequenced from a single sample in a study of shared clonotypes between healthy human individuals. The repertoire was sequenced with immunoSEQ multiplex PCR; TCRdb's copy has only in-frame clones and lacks some. Among nearly 1,000,000 clones, approximately 76% were seen once, and the ten largest hold over 1.3%. Sequenced: memory CD4+ T cells sorted from blood. Subset: CD45RA-negative fraction. The receptors stem from a man between 18 and 29 years old in good health.

The chain employs TRBV6-6 and TRBJ2-2, with D tentatively TRBD1 (6 bases). This CDR3 is 15 amino acids long. V was clipped by 6 bases and J by 1 base, with 12 bases between them. Germline V CDR1 and CDR2: MNHNY, SVGAGI (reference sequence). The CDR3 DNA sequence: TGTGCCAGCAGCCAGGGGAAGCGGAACACCGGGGAGCTGTTTTTT. It encodes CASSQGKRNTGELFF.

This clone has a single count. V and J are TRBV27 and TRBJ1-4, with 8 bases lining up with TRBD1. With V trimmed by 3 bases and J by 3 bases, 9 bases remained unmatched. This CDR3 has 17 amino acids. Per the germline V gene, CDR1 is MNHEY and CDR2 is SMNVEV (reference sequence). CDR3 residues: CASSFLQGVGSNEKLFF. The CDR3 DNA follows: TGTGCCAGCAGTTTCCTACAGGGGGTAGGATCTAATGAAAAACTGTTTTTT.

V gene TRBV27 combines with J gene TRBJ1-2, with 10 bases aligning to TRBD1. The CDR3 runs 15 residues. The germline CDR1 and CDR2 sequences are MNHEY and SMNVEV (reference sequence). After removal of 2 bases from V and 4 bases from J, the junction contained 4 bases not matched to a gene. CDR3 in DNA: TGTGCCAGCAGTTTAGGACAGGGGGTGTTCTATGGCTACACCTTC. It yields the protein CASSLGQGVFYGYTF.

The gene calls are TRBV10-3 and TRBJ2-5; D may be TRBD1 or TRBD2 (5 bases each). This CDR3 region has 16 residues. Germline assignment: CDR1 ENHRY and CDR2 SYGVKD. V lost 2 bases, J lost 5 bases, and 18 bases lay in between. CDR3 in amino acids: CAISEGTLQHSETQYF. Written as DNA, the CDR3 is TGTGCCATCAGTGAGGGGACCCTACAACATTCCGAGACCCAGTACTTC.

The chain couples TRBV6-6 to TRBJ2-3; D is uncertain. CDR1 and CDR2 (germline): MNHNY, SVGAGI (reference sequence). V was pared by 3 bases and J by 6 bases, with 10 bases between. The CDR3 sequence is 13 residues long. In DNA, the CDR3 is TGTGCCAGCAGTTATTCCGAGTTCGATACGCAGTATTTT. This translates into CASSYSEFDTQYF.

This chain joins TRBV6-5 and TRBJ2-4, with D possibly matching TRBD2 (6 bases). The germline gives CDR1 MNHEY, CDR2 SVGAGI. This CDR3 has 15 residues. With 5 bases removed from V and 8 bases from J, the gap between germline ends came to 19 bases. The CDR3 sequence: CASSNPQGGGDIQYF. CDR3 DNA sequence: TGTGCCAGCAGTAACCCGCAGGGAGGTGGAGACATTCAGTACTTC.

The V gene is TRBV11-2, the J gene TRBJ2-6, with TRBD1 matching over 7 bases. Germline CDR1 and CDR2: SGHAT and FQNNGV. The CDR3 sequence is 17 residues long. Losses at the gene ends were 6 bases for V and 0 bases for J; bases not matched to a gene: 8. CDR3 in DNA: TGTGCCAGCAGATCCTCCCGGACAGGCTCTGGGGCCAACGTCCTGACTTTC. It yields the protein CASRSSRTGSGANVLTF.

This clone was observed a handful of times. The V call is TRBV5-1, the J call TRBJ2-3, with 8 bases lining up with TRBD2. In germline, CDR1 is SGHRS, CDR2 YFSETQ. This CDR3 spans 14 amino acids. V shed 7 bases and J 5 bases; nucleotides not matched to a gene: 9. The CDR3 DNA sequence: TGCGCCAGCTGCCTAGCGGGCGCAAGAGATACGCAGTATTTT. This sequence encodes CASCLAGARDTQYF.

The J gene is TRBJ2-3, the V gene TRBV28; D may match TRBD1 or TRBD2 (5 bases each). Trimming pared 4 bases from V and 3 bases from J, leaving 11 bases between. The CDR3 is 14 amino acids. The germline CDR1 and CDR2 sequences are MDHEN and SYDVKM. DNA of the CDR3: TGTGCCAGCAGTTCCGGGGACGGAACAGATACGCAGTATTTT. Amino acid sequence: CASSSGDGTDTQYF.

V is TRBV5-1 and J is TRBJ2-7; the D is unclear. CDR1 is SGHRS and CDR2 is YFSETQ in the germline V gene. With 4 bases removed from V and 0 bases from J, the gap between germline ends came to 11 bases. The CDR3 is 14 residues long. The CDR3 region is CASSPDGYSYEQYF. The CDR3 DNA sequence: TGCGCCAGCAGCCCGGACGGGTACTCCTACGAGCAGTACTTC.

J is TRBJ1-4 and V is TRBV5-1; maybe TRBD1 (5 bases). There are 14 residues in the CDR3. CDR1 SGHRS and CDR2 YFSETQ come from the germline V gene. The V and J ends lost 4 bases and 6 bases respectively, with 13 bases between them. CDR3 protein: CASSGRGGDEKLFF. The CDR3 DNA reads TGCGCCAGCAGCGGCCGCGGGGGTGATGAAAAACTGTTTTTT.

The chain links TRBV30 to TRBJ2-1; 9 nucleotides agree with TRBD2. The junction had 4 bases not matched to a gene; V was cut back by 3 bases and J by 7 bases. The CDR3 loop spans 13 amino acids. Germline V gene lookup returns CDR1 GTSNPN and CDR2 SVGIG (reference sequence). CDR3 DNA: TGTGCCTGGAGGTCTAGCGGGGATAATGAGCAGTTCTTC. Translated: CAWRSSGDNEQFF.

Only a few counts were recorded for this clone. The chain has TRBV11-2 and TRBJ2-2; D is undetermined. With 4 bases removed from V and 0 bases from J, the gap between germline ends came to 9 bases. The V gene's germline CDR1 is SGHAT and CDR2 FQNNGV. The CDR3 is made up of 15 amino acids. CDR3 region: CASSYLAANTGELFF. DNA for the CDR3: TGTGCCAGCAGCTATTTGGCGGCGAACACCGGGGAGCTGTTTTTT.

The chain uses TRBV28 and TRBJ1-6; the D gene is possibly TRBD1 (5 bases). The V end lost 5 bases, the J end lost 2 bases, and 16 bases lay between the germline ends. Looked up from germline, CDR1 is MDHEN and CDR2 is SYDVKM. CDR3 length equals 17 residues. In DNA form, the CDR3 reads TGTGCCAGCAGTCCCACTCCACCAGGGACCTATAATTCACCCCTCCACTTT. Protein sequence: CASSPTPPGTYNSPLHF.

The V gene is TRBV27, the J gene TRBJ2-7, with 7 positions matching TRBD1. The germline CDR1 and CDR2 sequences are MNHEY and SMNVEV (reference sequence). The CDR3 sequence is 14 residues long. With V trimmed by 8 bases and J by 1 base, 8 bases remained unmatched. In DNA form, the CDR3 reads TGTGCCAGCTCTGGCGCAGGGGGTTCCTACGAGCAGTACTTC. Protein product: CASSGAGGSYEQYF.

The rearrangement joins TRBV6-1 to TRBJ1-5; D ambiguous. CDR1 MNHNS and CDR2 SASEGT come from the germline V gene. Trimming shortened V by 4 bases and J by 0 bases, and 16 bases separated the two germline ends. The CDR3 is 17 amino acids. The CDR3 DNA sequence: TGTGCCAGCAGTGCCCCGAACATATACAATAGCAATCAGCCCCAGCATTTT. The encoded protein is CASSAPNIYNSNQPQHF.

V is TRBV7-9 and J is TRBJ2-1; 7 nucleotides line up with TRBD2. CDR1 is SEHNR, CDR2 FQNEAQ, per germline (reference sequence). The trim removed 5 bases at V and 2 bases at J, leaving 6 bases unmatched. CDR3 length: 15 amino acids. CDR3 residues: CASSGVGGAYNEQFF. The CDR3 nucleotides are TGTGCCAGCAGCGGAGTGGGAGGGGCCTACAATGAGCAGTTCTTC.

Of note for this clone: The same CDR3 is also encoded by other DNA sequences in this sample. This rearrangement joins TRBV7-9 to TRBJ2-2; D not resolved. With 3 bases removed from V and 0 bases from J, the gap between germline ends came to 5 bases. Germline-derived CDR1 and CDR2 are SEHNR and FQNEAQ (reference sequence). This CDR3 spans 14 amino acids. CDR3 amino acids: CASSLNTNTGELFF. CDR3 nucleotide sequence: TGTGCCAGCAGCTTGAATACGAACACCGGGGAGCTGTTTTTT.

The chain combines TRBV4-1 with TRBJ1-4; unclear D gene. The V gene lost 1 base and the J gene lost 8 bases, with 8 bases spanning the gap. Germline CDR1 and CDR2: MGHRA and YSYEKL. The CDR3 extends over 13 amino acids. CDR3 sequence: CASSQVAGEKLFF. CDR3 nucleotide sequence: TGCGCCAGCAGCCAAGTGGCAGGCGAAAAACTGTTTTTT.

The V and J genes are TRBV7-2 and TRBJ1-2; weak D call: TRBD1 (5 bases). CDR1 SGHTA and CDR2 FQGNSA come from the germline V gene. V was shortened by 1 base and J by 2 bases, with 11 bases between the two germline ends. The CDR3 sequence is 15 residues long. The CDR3: CASSLVPGLNYGYTF. In DNA, the CDR3 is TGTGCCAGCAGCTTAGTTCCGGGGCTGAACTATGGCTACACCTTC.

About this clone itself: Other nucleotide sequences from this sample produce the same CDR3. J is TRBJ1-3 and V is TRBV5-1, with TRBD1 matching 7 bases. V lost 4 bases, J lost 1 base, and 5 bases stayed unmatched. In germline, CDR1 is SGHRS, CDR2 YFSETQ. The CDR3 runs 15 residues. The CDR3 DNA reads as TGCGCCAGCAGCCTAGGGACAGCTTCTGGAAACACCATATATTTT. It encodes CASSLGTASGNTIYF. The full variable domain, completed using reference TRBV5-1 and TRBJ1-3, is KAGVTQTPRYLIKTRGQQVTLSCSPISGHRSVSWYQQTPGQGLQFLFEYFSETQRNKGNFPGRFSGRQFSNSRSEMNVSTLELGDSALYLCASSLGTASGNTIYFGEGSWLTVV.

The V call is TRBV11-1, the J call TRBJ2-3; no clear D gene. Germline CDR1 and CDR2: SGHAT and FQDESV (reference sequence). This CDR3 is 14 amino acids long. Trimming took off 3 bases at V and 4 bases at J, with 11 bases between the two ends. The CDR3 bases are TGTGCCAGCAGCTTTGGTCGCCAGTCAGATACGCAGTATTTT. Amino acid sequence: CASSFGRQSDTQYF.

V usage is TRBV7-2 and J usage is TRBJ2-7; 9 bases map to TRBD1. V lost 1 base to trimming and J lost 4 bases; unmatched junction nucleotides: 11. The CDR3 covers 17 residues. Germline CDR1 and CDR2: SGHTA and FQGNSA. In DNA, the CDR3 is TGTGCCAGCAGCTTAGAGGGAGACAGGGGGAGAAGGTACGAGCAGTACTTC. It translates to CASSLEGDRGRRYEQYF.

In this sample, this clone turned up once. The genes are TRBV30 and TRBJ2-7; D gene uncertain. V lost 2 bases to trimming and J lost 6 bases, with 8 bases between them. The CDR3 has 11 residues. The germline V gene encodes CDR1 GTSNPN and CDR2 SVGIG (reference sequence). The CDR3 DNA reads TGTGCCTGGAGTAGGCCCAGCGAGCAGTACTTC. Translation gives CAWSRPSEQYF.

This chain joins TRBV30 and TRBJ2-5; 7 bases are a match to TRBD1. The CDR3 totals 17 residues. In germline, CDR1 is GTSNPN, CDR2 SVGIG (reference sequence). The junction had 17 bases not matched to a gene; V was cut back by 2 bases and J by 5 bases. CDR3 sequence: CAWSPKTGTAVRETQYF. The DNA for the CDR3 is TGTGCCTGGAGTCCAAAAACCGGGACAGCAGTTCGGGAGACCCAGTACTTC.

The CDR3 coding sequence is TGTGCCAGCAGCTTAGGCGGGTCCGCGAGCTCCTACGAGCAGTACTTC. It is translated as CASSLGGSASSYEQYF. This chain uses TRBV7-2 with TRBJ2-7; tentative D call: TRBD2 (5 bases). Germline CDR1 SGHTA, CDR2 FQGNSA. V was clipped by 1 base and J by 0 bases, with 13 bases between them. This CDR3 has 16 amino acids. The whole variable domain, filled in from reference TRBV7-2 and TRBJ2-7, reads GAGVSQSPSNKVTEKGKDVELRCDPISGHTALYWYRQSLGQGLEFLIYFQGNSAPDKSGLPSDRFSAERTGGSVSTLTIQRTQQEDSAVYLCASSLGGSASSYEQYFGPGTRLTVT.

The rearrangement links TRBV11-2 to TRBJ2-1; TRBD2 matches at 9 bases. V dropped 5 bases and J dropped 4; count of bases not matched to a gene: 9. Germline V CDR1 and CDR2: SGHAT, FQNNGV. The CDR3 covers 16 residues. CDR3 nucleotide sequence: TGTGCCAGCAGCCTCACCGGGACTAGCAGTTACAATGAGCAGTTCTTC. Protein sequence: CASSLTGTSSYNEQFF.